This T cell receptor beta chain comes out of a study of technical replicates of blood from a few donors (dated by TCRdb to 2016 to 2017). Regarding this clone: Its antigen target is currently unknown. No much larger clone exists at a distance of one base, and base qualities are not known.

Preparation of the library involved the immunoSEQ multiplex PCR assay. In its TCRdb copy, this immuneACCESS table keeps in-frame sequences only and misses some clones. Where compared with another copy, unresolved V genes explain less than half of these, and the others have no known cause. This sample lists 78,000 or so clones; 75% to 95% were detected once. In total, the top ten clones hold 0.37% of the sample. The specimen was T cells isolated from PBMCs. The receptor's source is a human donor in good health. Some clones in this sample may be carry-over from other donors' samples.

The DNA sequence follows: TGTGCCAGCACAGCGGTTAGCACAGATACGCAGTATTTT. This translates into CASTAVSTDTQYF. The rearranged chain carries TRBV5-4 and TRBJ2-3; TRBD2 is a possible D gene, resting on 5 matching bases. Trimming takes 6 bases from V and 0 bases from J, and the germline ends sit 8 bases apart. Including cysteine and phenylalanine, the CDR3 has 13 amino acids. The DNA shown is the 39-base CDR3, in frame from base 1. CDR1 and CDR2 were assigned from the germline V gene (reference sequence) as SGHNT and YYREEE.